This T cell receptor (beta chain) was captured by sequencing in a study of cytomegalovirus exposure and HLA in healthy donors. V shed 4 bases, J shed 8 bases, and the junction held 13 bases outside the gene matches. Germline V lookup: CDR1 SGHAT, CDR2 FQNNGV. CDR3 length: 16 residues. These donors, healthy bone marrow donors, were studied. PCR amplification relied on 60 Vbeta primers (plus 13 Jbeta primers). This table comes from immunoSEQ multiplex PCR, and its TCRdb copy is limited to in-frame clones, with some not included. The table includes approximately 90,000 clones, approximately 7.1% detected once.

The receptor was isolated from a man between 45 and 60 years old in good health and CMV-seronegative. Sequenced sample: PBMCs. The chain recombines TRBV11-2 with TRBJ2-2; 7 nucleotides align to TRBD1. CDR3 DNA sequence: TGTGCCAGCAGCTCTCCCGGGACAGTGAGGTCGGGGGAGCTGTTTTTT. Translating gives CASSSPGTVRSGELFF.